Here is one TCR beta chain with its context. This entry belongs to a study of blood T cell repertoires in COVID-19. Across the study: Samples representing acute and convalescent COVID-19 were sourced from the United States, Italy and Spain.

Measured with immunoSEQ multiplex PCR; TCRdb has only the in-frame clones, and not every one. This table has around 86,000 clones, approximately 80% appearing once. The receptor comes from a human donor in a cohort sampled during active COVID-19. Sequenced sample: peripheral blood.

The CDR3 here is CASSETLAGGEQYF. CDR3 nucleotide sequence: TGTGCCAGCAGTGAAACACTAGCGGGGGGCGAGCAGTACTTC. The rearrangement uses TRBV6-1 and TRBJ2-7, with 12 bases identical to TRBD2. Germline lookup yields CDR1 MNHNS and CDR2 SASEGT. CDR3 length: 14 residues. The trim removed 2 bases at V and 6 bases at J, leaving 2 bases unmatched.